This entry lists 13 T cell receptor beta chains sequenced from one sample in a study of cytomegalovirus exposure and HLA in healthy donors. The PCR made use of 60 Vbeta and 13 Jbeta primers. Libraries were prepared by immunoSEQ multiplex PCR; TCRdb keeps only in-frame clonotypes and omits some of them. Recorded for this sample: approximately 200,000 clones. The source material was PBMCs. The source of these receptors is a boy between 10 and 17 years old in good health and CMV-seronegative.

This chain joins TRBV5-6 and TRBJ2-5; 7 positions agree with TRBD1. The CDR3 runs 14 residues. V trimming: 0 bases; J trimming: 5 bases; junction bases outside the gene matches: 4. From germline, CDR1 is SGHDT and CDR2 YYEEEE. The CDR3 loop is CASSLEGAWETQYF. The CDR3 coding sequence is TGTGCCAGCAGCTTGGAGGGGGCCTGGGAGACCCAGTACTTC.

This chain connects TRBV5-6 to TRBJ2-5; the D is unclear. CDR1 and CDR2 (germline): SGHDT, YYEEEE. The germline V and J ends were trimmed by 4 bases and 0 bases, with 4 bases remaining between them. This CDR3 contains 12 residues. CDR3 nucleotides: TGTGCCAGCAGCCCGTACCAAGAGACCCAGTACTTC. This sequence encodes CASSPYQETQYF.

The chain is built from TRBV30 and TRBJ2-5; a possible D gene is TRBD1 (5 bases). CDR3 length: 13 residues. Trimming removed 3 bases at V and 0 bases at J, with 8 bases between. Per germline, CDR1 GTSNPN and CDR2 SVGIG (reference sequence). The CDR3 loop is CAWSPGYQETQYF. In DNA form, the CDR3 reads TGTGCCTGGAGCCCAGGGTACCAAGAGACCCAGTACTTC.

The V gene is TRBV6-1, the J gene TRBJ1-1, with D perhaps matching TRBD1 (5 bases). The CDR3 totals 15 residues. Germline-derived CDR1 and CDR2 are MNHNS and SASEGT. Trimming took off 2 bases at V and 5 bases at J, with 15 bases between the two ends. CDR3 nucleotides: TGTGCCAGCAGTGAACTAGGCAGGGTGGGGACTGAAGCTTTCTTT. Translation: CASSELGRVGTEAFF.

This rearrangement joins TRBV5-4 to TRBJ2-2, with D possibly TRBD1 on 5 matching bases. Germline-derived CDR1 and CDR2 are SGHNT and YYREEE (reference sequence). This CDR3 spans 15 amino acids. With 5 bases removed from V and 5 bases from J, the gap between germline ends came to 16 bases. The CDR3 region has the DNA TGTGCCAGCAGTAATGGGGCGCAAAGGACCGGGGAGCTGTTTTTT. It specifies CASSNGAQRTGELFF.

This sequence joins TRBV19 and TRBJ1-5; D is unclear. V was pared by 9 bases and J by 7 bases, with 16 bases between. The CDR3 totals 13 residues. Germline CDR1 LNHDA, CDR2 SQIVND (reference sequence). This chain's CDR3 is CASRPTEGQPQHF. The CDR3 DNA reads as TGTGCCAGCCGACCCACCGAGGGACAGCCCCAGCATTTT.

The V gene is TRBV19, the J gene TRBJ1-6; maybe TRBD1 (6 bases). Germline CDR1 reads LNHDA; CDR2 reads SQIVND (reference sequence). Trimming stripped 7 bases from V and 4 bases from J, with 8 bases between. There are 13 residues in the CDR3. CDR3: CASIGQYNSPLHF. The CDR3 DNA reads as TGTGCCAGTATTGGACAGTATAATTCACCCCTCCACTTT.

The chain joins TRBV7-2 to TRBJ2-7; 11 bases agree with TRBD1. This CDR3 spans 14 amino acids. V lost 5 bases, J lost 2 bases, and 2 bases stayed unmatched. Germline values: CDR1 SGHTA, CDR2 FQGNSA. DNA for the CDR3: TGTGCCAGCAGCACGGACAGGGGGCCCTACGAGCAGTACTTC. Amino acid sequence: CASSTDRGPYEQYF.

The genes are TRBV4-1 and TRBJ2-4; a weak D match, TRBD2 (5 bases). The V end lost 4 bases, the J end lost 0 bases, and 16 bases lay between the germline ends. Germline lookup yields CDR1 MGHRA and CDR2 YSYEKL. The CDR3 totals 17 residues. The CDR3 reads CASSPGMGMGAKNIQYF. In DNA, the CDR3 is TGCGCCAGCAGCCCGGGGATGGGAATGGGAGCCAAAAACATTCAGTACTTC.

V is TRBV11-2 and J is TRBJ2-7; 9 bases match TRBD2. V gave up 6 bases and J gave up 2 bases; unmatched junction bases: 11. CDR1 is SGHAT and CDR2 is FQNNGV in the germline V gene. The CDR3 loop spans 16 amino acids. The CDR3 protein is CASRSLSGGPTYEQYF. The DNA of the CDR3 is TGTGCCAGCAGGTCCTTAAGCGGGGGGCCCACCTACGAGCAGTACTTC.

The chain employs TRBV2 and TRBJ1-1, with D possibly matching TRBD1 (6 bases). The length of the CDR3 is 13 residues. CDR1 SNHLY and CDR2 FYNNEI come from the germline V gene. Trimming took off 9 bases at V and 0 bases at J, with 11 bases between the two ends. The CDR3 sequence: CASLRDMNTEAFF. The CDR3 DNA is TGTGCCAGTCTCCGGGACATGAACACTGAAGCTTTCTTT.

The genes are TRBV19 and TRBJ1-2; the match to TRBD1 covers 10 bases. J was trimmed by 10 bases and V by 3 bases; bases with no gene match: 8. Germline CDR1 is LNHDA and CDR2 is SQIVND (reference sequence). The CDR3 is made up of 14 amino acids. CDR3 DNA: TGTGCCAGTAGTATCGGGACAGGGGCGATCACCTACACCTTC. Protein product: CASSIGTGAITYTF.

J is TRBJ2-1 and V is TRBV6-6, with TRBD1 identical over 9 bases. The CDR3 has 13 amino acids. Looked up from germline, CDR1 is MNHNY and CDR2 is SVGAGI (reference sequence). Germline trimming cut 6 bases from V and 8 bases from J; bases unmatched to any gene: 5. The CDR3 region is CASSKTGGYEQFF. CDR3 DNA: TGTGCCAGCAGCAAAACAGGGGGCTATGAGCAGTTCTTC.